This T cell receptor (beta chain) was retrieved from a study of CD8 T cells in ankylosing spondylitis. Study-wide results and limits: The clones that were linked to disease were reported to be significantly enriched in matched synovial fluid samples from ankylosing spondylitis patients. Seven to nine highly homologous variants made up a TCR beta motif that seemed to typify ankylosing spondylitis blood. The disease-linked clones had a CD8+ phenotype and low blood frequencies.

A quantitative 5'-RACE method, one with molecular barcodes, was used to make TCR beta libraries. TCRdb processed the 5' RACE reads anew with MiXCR; each CDR3 protein has one entry. Here the sample spans a few hundred thousand distinct CDR3 sequences, about 15% being singletons. V lost 1 base, J lost 4 bases, and 5 bases stayed unmatched. The V gene's germline CDR1 is SQVTM and CDR2 ANQGSEA. This CDR3 contains 15 residues. This clonotype was recorded many times. Its cognate antigen is unknown. The genes are TRBV29-1 and TRBJ2-1; TRBD2 agrees at 9 bases. Sequenced input: blood, either unsorted or a sorted T cell fraction (not recorded which). The receptor was derived from a male donor with ankylosing spondylitis. The CDR3 coding sequence is TGCAGCGTTGAAGGCGGACTAGCGCGTTACAATGAGCAGTTCTTC. Translated, it gives CSVEGGLARYNEQFF.